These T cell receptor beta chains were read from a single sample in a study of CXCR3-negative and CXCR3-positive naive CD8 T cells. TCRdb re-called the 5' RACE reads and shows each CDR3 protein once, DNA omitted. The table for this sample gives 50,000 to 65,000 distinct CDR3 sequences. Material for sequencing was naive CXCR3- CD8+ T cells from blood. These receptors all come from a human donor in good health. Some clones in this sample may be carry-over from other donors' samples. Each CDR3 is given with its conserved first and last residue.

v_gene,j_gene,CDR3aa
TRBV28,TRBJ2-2,CASRLTLAGELFF
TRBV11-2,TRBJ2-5,CASSPTDGSLVETQYF
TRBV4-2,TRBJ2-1,CASSQLALSEQFF
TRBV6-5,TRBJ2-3,CASSYSISGGASDTQYF
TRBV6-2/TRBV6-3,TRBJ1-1,CASSYMGQVWENTEAFF
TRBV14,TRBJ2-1,CASRDRGRYEQFF
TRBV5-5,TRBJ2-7,CASSFGQGGYEQYF
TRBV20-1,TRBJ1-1,CSARQGDTEAFF
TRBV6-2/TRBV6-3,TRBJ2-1,CASLLAGGPYNEQFF
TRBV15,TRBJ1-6,CATSREGDFGHSPLHF
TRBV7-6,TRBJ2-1,CASTSDPGNEQFF
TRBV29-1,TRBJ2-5,CSVDSLAGGYQETQYF
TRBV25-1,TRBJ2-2,CASSELEQDTGELFF
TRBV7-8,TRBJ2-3,CASRSGTGEDTQYF
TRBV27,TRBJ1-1,CASSLSWGKVNTEAFF
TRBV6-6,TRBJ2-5,CATRGWGQETQYF
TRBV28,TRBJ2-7,CASSFRAGVIHEQYF
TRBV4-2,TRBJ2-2,CASSQATRDPNTGELFF
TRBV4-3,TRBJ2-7,CASSQGVGAYEQYF
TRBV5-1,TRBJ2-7,CASSLPQDISYEQYF
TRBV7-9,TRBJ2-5,CASSLLTGNQETQYF
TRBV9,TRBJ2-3,CASTLGLFSSSTDTQYF
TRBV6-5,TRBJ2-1,CASATGSYNEQFF
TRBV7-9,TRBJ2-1,CASSLDLNEQFF
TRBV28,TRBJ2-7,CASRTTGVLEQYF
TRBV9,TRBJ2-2,CASSAWDRVYTGELFF
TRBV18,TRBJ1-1,CASSPPANTEAFF
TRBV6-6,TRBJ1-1,CASSSRGDRGLRTEAFF
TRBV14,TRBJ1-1,CASSPGWGTEAFF
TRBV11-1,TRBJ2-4,CASNPVGEAKNIQYF
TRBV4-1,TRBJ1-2,CASSQDTVNYGYTF
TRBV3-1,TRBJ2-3,CASSQEGEQTFTDTQYF
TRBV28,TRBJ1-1,CASSLQGSTEAFF
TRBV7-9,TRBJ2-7,CASSLEGFKVDEQYF
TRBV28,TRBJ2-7,CASSFPRASSEQYF
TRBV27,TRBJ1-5,CASSLGGLQPQHF
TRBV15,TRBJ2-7,CATSRAKGAGYEQYF
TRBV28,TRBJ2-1,CASSPVQRETNNEQFF
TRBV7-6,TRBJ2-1,CASAFPRSGGDSRRDGNEQFF
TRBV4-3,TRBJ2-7,CASSVRLAGSSYEQYF
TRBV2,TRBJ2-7,CASRGGQLTYEQYF
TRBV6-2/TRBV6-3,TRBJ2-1,CASSYSVGTSSTYF
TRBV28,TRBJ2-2,CASSLLPTGELFF
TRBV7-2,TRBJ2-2,CASSSGLADTGELFF
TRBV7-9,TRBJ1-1,CASSLDGAEAFF
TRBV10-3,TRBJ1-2,CAISPGPSNYGYTF
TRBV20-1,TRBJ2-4,CSARRRAGPGIQYF
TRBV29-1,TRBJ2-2,CSSVTLGGELFF